One sample yielded the 19 T cell receptor beta chains listed below, sequenced in a study of CD8+CD57+ T cells in acquired aplastic anemia. An expansion of CD8+CD57+ cells by flow cytometry had been shown in patients chosen for sequencing. According to the study, genomic DNA was the template for TCR beta VDJ and CDR3 profiling. TCRdb re-called the reads through MiXCR, storing one row per CDR3 protein. This sample has 450,000 to 550,000 distinct CDR3 sequences, with roughly a third found just once. The sequenced sample consisted of sorted CD4+, CD8+, or CD8+CD57+ T cells (not recorded which) from PBMCs. The receptors were sampled from a human donor with aplastic anemia.

As concerns this clonotype: A single base separates this from a much larger clone, so it may be a read error. This rearrangement joins TRBV7-3 to TRBJ2-7; possible D gene TRBD1, 6 bases. The CDR3 is made up of 13 amino acids. Germline V CDR1 and CDR2: SGHTA, FQGTGA. Trimming removed 0 bases from V and 9 bases from J, with 12 bases in between. The CDR3 protein is CASSLTGARGQYF. DNA for the CDR3: TGTGCCAGCAGCTTAACGGGGGCTCGGGGGCAGTACTTC.

The chain joins TRBV20-1 to TRBJ2-1, with TRBD1 matching 10 bases. V shed 3 bases and J 9 bases; nucleotides not matched to a gene: 8. This CDR3 has 14 residues. Per the germline V gene, CDR1 is DFQATT and CDR2 is SNEGSKA (reference sequence). The CDR3 nucleotides are TGCAGTGCTAGGGGGCCGACAGGGGGCTCTGAGCAGTTCTTC. Residues: CSARGPTGGSEQFF.

With regard to this clonotype: Possible read error: a much larger clone is one base away. The V and J genes are TRBV20-1 and TRBJ1-2, with D perhaps matching TRBD1 (5 bases). V dropped 3 bases and J dropped 7 bases, with 18 bases sitting between them. This CDR3 spans 14 amino acids. Germline lookup yields CDR1 DFQATT and CDR2 SNEGSKA (reference sequence). CDR3 coding DNA: TGCAGTGCTAGGTCTTTAAGGGGCTTAACTGGCTACACCTTC. Residues: CSARSLRGLTGYTF.

This clonotype has a handful of counts. With a much larger clone just one base away, this may be a read error. The J gene is TRBJ1-6, the V gene TRBV24-1; D remains unclear. Germline-derived CDR1 and CDR2 are KGHDR and SFDVKD. The germline V and J ends were trimmed by 4 bases and 0 bases, with 12 bases remaining between them. The CDR3 totals 17 residues. CDR3 in DNA: TGTGCCACCAGTGACTCCCAGAAGGGCTCCTATAATTCACCCCTCCACTTT. This codes for CATSDSQKGSYNSPLHF.

The J gene is TRBJ1-1, the V gene TRBV10-3; D may be TRBD1 (5 bases). Trimming shortened V by 6 bases and J by 1 base, and 6 bases separated the two germline ends. Germline V CDR1 and CDR2: ENHRY, SYGVKD. This CDR3 is built from 12 residues. DNA of the CDR3: TGTGCCATCAGAGGACAGAACACTGAAGCTTTCTTT. Protein: CAIRGQNTEAFF.

The DNA of the CDR3 is TGTGCCAGCAGCCCAAGCGTGGGCCAGCAATACGAGCAGTACTTC. Its translation is CASSPSVGQQYEQYF. V and J are TRBV7-2 and TRBJ2-7; the D is unclear. CDR1 is SGHTA, CDR2 FQGNSA, per germline. Between the trimmed V and J ends, which lost 5 bases and 4 bases, there was a span of 18 bases. This CDR3 comprises 15 residues.

This sequence joins TRBV11-2 and TRBJ1-6; D is unclear. With 2 bases removed from V and 0 bases from J, the gap between germline ends came to 8 bases. CDR1 and CDR2 (germline): SGHAT, FQNNGV. The CDR3 covers 16 residues. CDR3: CASSLPFGSYNSPLHF. The CDR3 DNA reads as TGTGCCAGCAGCTTACCATTCGGCTCCTATAATTCACCCCTCCACTTT.

This clonotype showed up just a few times. V and J are TRBV7-9 and TRBJ1-3; D remains unclear. Germline V lookup: CDR1 SEHNR, CDR2 FQNEAQ (reference sequence). CDR3 length equals 14 residues. V lost 0 bases and J 3 bases, leaving 6 bases between the germline ends. The CDR3 bases are TGTGCCAGCAGCTTAGCCAGAGATGGAAACACCATATATTTT. Translating gives CASSLARDGNTIYF.

In its sample, this clonotype was seen a few times. The chain carries TRBV6-1 and TRBJ1-2; 10 nucleotides match TRBD1. There are 15 residues in the CDR3. Germline loops: CDR1 MNHNS, CDR2 SASEGT. V lost 5 bases, J lost 4 bases, and 7 bases stayed unmatched. The CDR3 loop is CASSTRTGGGYGYTF. CDR3 DNA sequence: TGTGCCAGCAGTACGAGGACAGGGGGGGGCTATGGCTACACCTTC.

The chain is built from TRBV7-2 and TRBJ2-5, with D unresolved. The CDR3 has 16 amino acids. CDR1 is SGHTA and CDR2 is FQGNSA in the germline V gene. Trimming shortened V by 5 bases and J by 7 bases, and 23 bases separated the two germline ends. The chain's CDR3 is CASSPEEPLSGGTQYF. The CDR3 DNA follows: TGTGCCAGCAGCCCAGAGGAGCCATTGAGTGGCGGGACCCAGTACTTC.

This sequence joins TRBV20-1 and TRBJ2-5, with 8 bases fitting TRBD1. The J call is in doubt because the DNA end fits TRBJ2-7 better. This CDR3 has 13 amino acids. Germline V gene sequence: CDR1 DFQATT, CDR2 SNEGSKA (reference sequence). The CDR3 here is CSARRAGGGEQYF. For the CDR3, the DNA is TGCAGTGCTCGAAGGGCAGGGGGCGGCGAGCAGTACTTC.

This clonotype was seen at least ten times. The CDR3 coding sequence is TGTGCCAGCACTATGCAGCGGTCAGGGGAGCAGTACTTC. This translates into CASTMQRSGEQYF. This chain uses TRBV14 with TRBJ2-7; D possibly matches TRBD1 or TRBD2 (5 bases each). The CDR3 loop spans 13 amino acids. With 7 bases removed from V and 7 bases from J, the gap between germline ends came to 17 bases. Germline V gene data show CDR1 as SGHDN and CDR2 as FVKESK.

This chain connects TRBV14 to TRBJ2-3; D tentatively fits TRBD1 or TRBD2 (6 bases each). The germline gives CDR1 SGHDN, CDR2 FVKESK. The CDR3 length is 15 residues. V was shortened by 1 base and J by 1 base, with 9 bases between the two germline ends. The CDR3 sequence: CASSQVRGGTDTQYF. The CDR3 DNA is TGTGCCAGCAGCCAAGTAAGGGGGGGCACAGATACGCAGTATTTT.

On this clonotype: One base away lies a much larger clone, so this may be a sequencing read error. For the CDR3, the DNA is TGTGCCAGCAGTGAGAGGACAGGGCCCTACGAGCAGTACTTC. This codes for CASSERTGPYEQYF. The genes are TRBV2 and TRBJ2-7; 8 nucleotides agree with TRBD1. Trimming at V came to 3 bases and at J to 2 bases, leaving 3 bases not matched to a gene. The CDR3 length is 14 residues. Germline CDR1 reads SNHLY; CDR2 reads FYNNEI.

This clonotype was counted many times. The V gene is TRBV2, the J gene TRBJ2-3; 13 bases are a match to TRBD2. This CDR3 comprises 15 residues. The germline gives CDR1 SNHLY, CDR2 FYNNEI. The V gene end was trimmed by 6 bases and the J gene end by 6 bases; junction bases not matched to a gene: 6. The CDR3 protein is CASSLRTSGGDTQYF. The CDR3 nucleotides read TGTGCCAGCAGCTTGCGGACTAGCGGGGGCGATACGCAGTATTTT.

As to this clonotype: Being one base from a much bigger clone, this may be a read error. The chain joins TRBV20-1 to TRBJ2-7; D is tentatively TRBD1 or TRBD2 (7 bases each). Germline assignment: CDR1 DFQATT and CDR2 SNEGSKA (reference sequence). The CDR3 runs 14 residues. CDR3 sequence: CRGSGGRQGREQYF. The DNA for the CDR3 is TGCCGTGGGTCGGGGGGCCGACAGGGAAGGGAGCAGTACTTC.

This clonotype has a handful of counts. V is TRBV11-1 and J is TRBJ2-2; TRBD1 or TRBD2 may be the D gene (5 bases each). V lost 5 bases to trimming and J lost 0 bases, with 13 bases between them. The CDR3 consists of 16 residues. The germline gives CDR1 SGHAT, CDR2 FQDESV (reference sequence). This chain's CDR3 is CASSKTGGPNTGELFF. Here the CDR3 DNA reads TGTGCCAGCAGCAAGACTGGGGGACCGAACACCGGGGAGCTGTTTTTT.

The rearrangement uses TRBV14 and TRBJ1-4; D uncertain. Per germline, CDR1 SGHDN and CDR2 FVKESK. The CDR3 is 15 residues long. V lost 4 bases, J lost 0 bases, and 9 bases lay in between. The CDR3 loop is CASSPIYATNEKLFF. Here the CDR3 DNA reads TGTGCCAGCAGCCCCATTTATGCAACTAATGAAAAACTGTTTTTT.

The V call is TRBV6-5, the J call TRBJ2-3, with 9 bases matching TRBD1. The CDR3 has 15 residues. Losses at the gene ends were 5 bases for V and 2 bases for J; bases not matched to a gene: 5. Germline lookup yields CDR1 MNHEY and CDR2 SVGAGI. As DNA, the CDR3 is TGTGCCAGCAGTAACACAGGGGGCGACACAGATACGCAGTATTTT. Translated: CASSNTGGDTDTQYF.